The 16 T cell receptor beta chains in this list originate from one sample, sequenced in a study of monozygotic twins with inflammatory bowel disease (dated by TCRdb to about 2019). Library construction relied on 5' RACE. Sequencing used an Illumina HiSeq 2500. TCRdb reprocessed the reads and provides one entry for every CDR3 protein sequence; no DNA is given. The table of this sample itemizes a few hundred thousand distinct CDR3 sequences. The leading ten clones occupy under 3% of the sample. Sequenced sample: blood. The source is a human donor with ulcerative colitis or Crohn's disease, or a healthy co-twin of an affected twin (not recorded which).

V and J are TRBV20-1 and TRBJ2-3; the D call from TCRdb, TRBD2, cannot be confirmed without DNA. Germline V gene data show CDR1 as DFQATT and CDR2 as SNEGSKA (reference sequence). The CDR3 runs 14 residues. CDR3 sequence: CSAETSGSTDTQYF.

CDR3 sequence reads: CASSLGQGLGEQYF. The chain employs TRBV5-1 and TRBJ2-7; TCRdb designates TRBD1, a call that cannot be tested without DNA. The CDR3 contains 14 residues. The germline CDR1 and CDR2 sequences are SGHRS and YFSETQ. The full variable domain, with the rest looked up from reference TRBV5-1 and TRBJ2-7, is KAGVTQTPRYLIKTRGQQVTLSCSPISGHRSVSWYQQTPGQGLQFLFEYFSETQRNKGNFPGRFSGRQFSNSRSEMNVSTLELGDSALYLCASSLGQGLGEQYFGPGTRLTVT.

The V gene is TRBV2, the J gene TRBJ1-1; the D call from TCRdb, TRBD1, cannot be confirmed without DNA. Germline values: CDR1 SNHLY, CDR2 FYNNEI. The CDR3 loop spans 14 amino acids. The CDR3 is CASGLTGSNTEAFF.

V usage is TRBV29-1 and J usage is TRBJ1-1; the TCRdb D gene call, TRBD1, has no DNA to confirm it. Per germline, CDR1 SQVTM and CDR2 ANQGSEA. The CDR3 sequence is 13 residues long. This CDR3 is CSVATGGGTEAFF. Filled out from reference TRBV29-1 and TRBJ1-1, the complete variable domain reads SAVISQKPSRDICQRGTSLTIQCQVDSQVTMMFWYRQQPGQSLTLIATANQGSEATYESGFVIDKFPISRPNLTFSTLTVSNMSPEDSSIYLCSVATGGGTEAFFGQGTRLTVV.

The chain uses TRBV5-1 and TRBJ2-2; TCRdb's assignment of TRBD1 cannot be checked, as there is no DNA. This CDR3 has 14 amino acids. The germline CDR1 and CDR2 sequences are SGHRS and YFSETQ. This CDR3 is CASAGTTNTGELFF.

The chain employs TRBV5-6 and TRBJ2-5. Per germline, CDR1 SGHDT and CDR2 YYEEEE. The CDR3 loop spans 14 amino acids. The CDR3 protein is CASSWAVGWETQYF.

The chain is built from TRBV30 and TRBJ1-1; TCRdb's D call, TRBD1, is unchecked because there is no DNA. Looked up from germline, CDR1 is GTSNPN and CDR2 is SVGIG (reference sequence). CDR3 size: 13 residues. CDR3 sequence reads: CAWTNSGGQGAFF.

J is TRBJ1-5 and V is TRBV19; TCRdb's D call, TRBD1, is unchecked because there is no DNA. The CDR3 has 14 amino acids. Germline CDR1 reads LNHDA; CDR2 reads SQIVND (reference sequence). The CDR3 sequence is CASGRKTGPEPQHF.

This chain connects TRBV27 to TRBJ1-5. The germline V gene encodes CDR1 MNHEY and CDR2 SMNVEV (reference sequence). The CDR3 is 17 amino acids. The CDR3 is CASSLSGRPYSNQPQHF.

The chain links TRBV29-1 to TRBJ2-2. CDR3 length: 11 amino acids. Germline V gives CDR1 SQVTM, CDR2 ANQGSEA. The CDR3 reads CSAWDTGELFF.

The chain couples TRBV24-1 to TRBJ2-3; TCRdb's D call, TRBD2, is unchecked because there is no DNA. CDR1 KGHDR and CDR2 SFDVKD come from the germline V gene. The CDR3 has 19 amino acids. The CDR3: CATSDFPRGLAGVADTQYF.

The rearrangement uses TRBV10-3 and TRBJ2-7; TCRdb's D call of TRBD2 is untestable without DNA. From germline, CDR1 is ENHRY and CDR2 SYGVKD. The CDR3 has 14 residues. The CDR3 loop reads CDHHILAGVYEQYF.

The chain carries TRBV4-1 and TRBJ1-1; TCRdb's D gene call, TRBD1, goes unchecked for lack of DNA. This CDR3 spans 18 amino acids. Germline V gene sequence: CDR1 MGHRA, CDR2 YSYEKL. The CDR3 is CASSQELGGRITDTEAFF.

This sequence joins TRBV7-9 and TRBJ1-4; TCRdb designates TRBD1, a call that cannot be tested without DNA. CDR1 is SEHNR and CDR2 is FQNEAQ in the germline V gene (reference sequence). CDR3 length: 16 residues. The CDR3 protein is CASSSAWGLTNEKLFF.

This chain joins TRBV24-1 and TRBJ1-2; TCRdb reports TRBD1, a call that lacks DNA to check it against. Germline CDR1 is KGHDR and CDR2 is SFDVKD. CDR3 length: 11 residues. The CDR3 loop reads CARSGVYGYTF.

V usage is TRBV20-1 and J usage is TRBJ2-1; TCRdb designates TRBD1, a call that cannot be tested without DNA. The CDR3 length is 15 residues. CDR1 and CDR2 (germline): DFQATT, SNEGSKA (reference sequence). The CDR3 sequence: CSAGRGDFSYNEQFF.